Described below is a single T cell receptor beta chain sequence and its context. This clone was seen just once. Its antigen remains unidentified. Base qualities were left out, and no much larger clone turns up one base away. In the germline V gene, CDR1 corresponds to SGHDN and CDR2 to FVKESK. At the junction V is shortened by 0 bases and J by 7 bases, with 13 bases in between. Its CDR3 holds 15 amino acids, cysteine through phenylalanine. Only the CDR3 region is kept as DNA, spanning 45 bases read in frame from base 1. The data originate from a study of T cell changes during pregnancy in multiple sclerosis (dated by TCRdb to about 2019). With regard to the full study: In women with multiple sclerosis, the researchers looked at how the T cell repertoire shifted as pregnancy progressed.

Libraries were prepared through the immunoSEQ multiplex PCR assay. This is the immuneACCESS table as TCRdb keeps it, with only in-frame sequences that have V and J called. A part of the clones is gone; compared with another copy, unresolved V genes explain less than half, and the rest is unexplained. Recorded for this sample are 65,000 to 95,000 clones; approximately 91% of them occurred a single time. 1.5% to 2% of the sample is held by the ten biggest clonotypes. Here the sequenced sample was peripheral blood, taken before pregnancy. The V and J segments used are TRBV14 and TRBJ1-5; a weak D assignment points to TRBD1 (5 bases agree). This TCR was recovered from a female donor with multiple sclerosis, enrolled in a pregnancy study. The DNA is TGTGCCAGCAGCCAAGACAATCAGGGTGGACAGCCCCAGCATTTT. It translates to CASSQDNQGGQPQHF.